What follows are 3 T cell receptor beta chains derived from one specimen sequenced in a study of early T cells in non-severe SARS-CoV-2 infection. TCRdb reprocessed the 5' RACE reads with MiXCR, giving one entry per CDR3 protein. The sample lists about 39,000 distinct CDR3 sequences; approximately 6% were seen once. Sequenced material: whole blood, taken at baseline. The receptors were sampled from an adult who was a healthcare worker with PCR-confirmed SARS-CoV-2 infection or an uninfected control (not recorded which).

This clonotype was recorded many times. The rearrangement uses TRBV6-6 and TRBJ1-5, with 7 bases lining up with TRBD1. The V segment lost 6 bases and the J segment 0 bases; nucleotides outside the gene matches: 11. This CDR3 spans 17 amino acids. The germline CDR1 and CDR2 sequences are MNHNY and SVGAGI (reference sequence). This CDR3 reads CASRGIMGQHSNQPQHF. DNA for the CDR3: TGTGCCAGCAGAGGGATAATGGGACAGCATAGCAATCAGCCCCAGCATTTT.

This clonotype was recorded a few times. The V call is TRBV29-1, the J call TRBJ2-5; D unresolved. V lost 4 bases and J 3 bases, leaving 21 bases between the germline ends. The CDR3 covers 16 residues. Germline values: CDR1 SQVTM, CDR2 ANQGSEA. The CDR3 loop is CSVGPLSTVAKETQYF. For the CDR3, the DNA is TGCAGCGTTGGACCCCTCTCGACCGTAGCAAAAGAGACCCAGTACTTC.

At least ten counts were recorded for this clonotype. The V call is TRBV29-1, the J call TRBJ2-3; D gene ambiguous. CDR1 is SQVTM, CDR2 ANQGSEA, per germline. This CDR3 has 11 residues. Between the trimmed V and J ends, which lost 3 bases and 5 bases, there was a span of 6 bases. CDR3 in amino acids: CSVDSGDTQYF. CDR3 bases: TGCAGCGTTGATTCAGGAGATACGCAGTATTTT.